The source of this T cell receptor beta chain is a study of blood T cell repertoires in COVID-19 (TCRdb year 2020). Regarding the complete study: Samples covering the acute and convalescent phases of COVID-19 were provided by collaborators in the United States, Italy and Spain. A freely available public database, intended as a resource for researchers studying the immune response to SARS-CoV-2, is where the repertoires were released. The sample metadata nearly always contained a de-identified subject ID, COVID-19 status, age in years and sex. Samples came from the ongoing ImmuneRACE study (first 160 participants) plus 1,254 subjects from 6 global collaborators. The prospective study material was composed of cDNA or gDNA derived from T cells, B-cell-depleted T cells, or PBMCs. Where available, HLA class I and class II types were obtained from metadata supplied by the sample provider rather than from assay-based typing. Subjects who had been exposed to COVID-19, were actively infected with it, or had recovered from it provided the deeply sampled blood TCRbeta repertoires that made up the dataset.

The CDR3 goes from the cysteine to the phenylalanine over 13 residues. The only DNA kept is the CDR3, 39 bases in frame from the first base. The germline V gene (reference sequence) gives CDR1 as LNHDA and CDR2 as SQIVND. The germline ends are 15 bases apart after V is trimmed by 3 bases and J by 10 bases. What the research found in general, with its limitations: The amount of clinical and demographic metadata varied by source and participant and was provided uncurated.

Collaborating institutions collected whole blood in K2EDTA tubes following their own protocols. For TCRbeta analysis, collaborators shipped samples as frozen whole blood, isolated PBMCs, or DNA extracted from either of those sample types. Points on this clone: It lacks a known antigen. No much larger clone is present one base from it, and per-base qualities are unavailable.

TCRbeta CDR3 regions were amplified from genomic DNA by means of the immunoSEQ Assay, a bias-controlled multiplex PCR. Per the original workflow: Within the assay, amplification of reference gene primers was used to estimate how many nucleated cells each sample contained. To quantify the absolute abundance of each unique TCRbeta CDR3 rearrangement, sequence reads were collapsed and filtered. For each sample, productive Simpson clonality was calculated as the square root of Simpson's diversity index over productive rearrangements. Sourced from immuneACCESS, this table was stored by TCRdb with only in-frame sequences that have V and J called. A share of the clones is absent; for the studies checked, an unresolved V gene accounts for under half, and the remainder has no known explanation. V and J calls and clone size are as listed in that table; D and trimming were resolved from the DNA. Recorded for this sample are roughly 99,000 clones; roughly nine tenths of them occurred a single time. Clones ranked in the top ten supply 4.9% of the sample.

Sequencing was carried out using peripheral blood. The rearranged segments are TRBV19 and TRBJ1-1; a confident D gene designation cannot be given. This TCR was recovered from a middle-aged man with active or convalescent COVID-19. Here is the DNA: TGTGCCAGTAGTATCTTGGTCCGCGACTCAGCTTTCTTT. Its protein reads: CASSILVRDSAFF.